A single sample is the source of the 5 T cell receptor beta chains below, sequenced in a study of blood T cell repertoires in COVID-19. Assay: immunoSEQ multiplex PCR; the TCRdb copy retains only in-frame clones and omits some. In the table there are approximately 170,000 clones, around 85% of which are singletons. Sequencing was done on a sample of peripheral blood. The origin of the receptors is a man aged 55 to 70 who had recovered from COVID-19.

This clone was seen only a few times. V is TRBV4-1 and J is TRBJ2-3; TRBD1 aligns across 7 bases. The CDR3 contains 16 residues. The V and J ends lost 2 bases and 2 bases, in that order; junction bases with no gene match: 7. CDR1 is MGHRA, CDR2 YSYEKL, per germline. In DNA, the CDR3 is TGCGCCAGCAGCCAATTTACCGGGACAGACACAGATACGCAGTATTTT. Translated, it gives CASSQFTGTDTDTQYF.

This clone came up once. This chain links TRBV6-5 with TRBJ1-1; the D is unclear. CDR1 MNHEY and CDR2 SVGAGI come from the germline V gene. Deletions cut 7 bases from V and 1 base from J, with 16 bases between. The CDR3 is made up of 15 amino acids. The CDR3 protein is CASTLGRLRNTEAFF. The CDR3 DNA follows: TGTGCCAGCACCCTAGGAAGGTTGAGGAACACTGAAGCTTTCTTT.

CDR3 sequence (DNA): TGTGCCAGCAGCCAAGTGGAGGGAGGGGAGACCCAGTACTTC. Amino acids: CASSQVEGGETQYF. The chain has TRBV4-2 and TRBJ2-5; 7 nucleotides align to TRBD2. V lost 1 base and J lost 5; bases outside the gene matches: 4. The length of the CDR3 is 14 residues. The V gene's germline CDR1 is LGHNA and CDR2 YNFKEQ.

This sequence joins TRBV7-3 and TRBJ2-7, with D uncertain. V was cut by 5 bases and J by 3 bases, with 14 bases left in between. Germline CDR1 is SGHTA and CDR2 is FQGTGA. The CDR3 is 14 amino acids. The CDR3 DNA reads TGTGCCAGCAGCCAACGCAGGTCCGGCTACGAGCAGTACTTC. Its translation is CASSQRRSGYEQYF.

V gene TRBV30 combines with J gene TRBJ1-2; D perhaps matches TRBD1 (5 bases). The CDR3 covers 13 residues. Germline V gene sequence: CDR1 GTSNPN, CDR2 SVGIG (reference sequence). V was shortened by 0 bases and J by 5 bases, with 10 bases between the two germline ends. The CDR3 DNA follows: TGTGCCTGGAGTGTAAGGACACCATATGGCTACACCTTC. Its protein product is CAWSVRTPYGYTF.